In this sample, the clone carrying this T cell receptor beta chain turned up once. Germline CDR1 reads SGDLS; CDR2 reads YYNGEE. The CDR3 loop spans 15 amino acids. The junction had 3 bases not matched to a gene; V was cut back by 0 bases and J by 3 bases. Repertoires were generated with immunoSEQ multiplex PCR, while TCRdb's copy carries only in-frame clones and drops some. The data contain more than 60,000 clones, under 90% of them singletons. This entry comes from a study of T cell responses to AZD1222 COVID-19 vaccine. The sequence came from an adult who received the AZD1222 COVID-19 vaccine. The material was peripheral blood, obtained 28 days after the second AZD1222 dose. This chain joins TRBV9 and TRBJ2-7; 10 bases are shared with TRBD1. In DNA form, the CDR3 reads TGTGCCAGCAGCGTAGGACAGGGGGCGTTCTACGAGCAGTACTTC. This encodes CASSVGQGAFYEQYF.